The TCR beta chain under discussion was sequenced for a study of blood T cells in healthy people across ages. Findings of the study overall: Comparison with aged donors showed that long-lived donors had more naive CD4+ cells and higher diversity. Calculation of diversity from one million T cells yielded estimates considered to be underestimates.

As regards this clonotype: What it binds is not known.

With a J-beta primer mix and a sample-barcoded 5' primer, a second PCR ran 7 to 11 cycles. Each cDNA molecule was tagged by a template-switch adaptor with 12 random nucleotides. One entry per CDR3 protein, called by TCRdb with MiXCR from the 5' RACE reads. The table has 920,000 or so distinct CDR3 sequences, around 45% seen once. The TCR originated in a woman in her sixties or seventies in good health. The sample taken for sequencing was blood.

CDR3: CASSQPYSDTQYF. The CDR3 DNA reads TGTGCCAGCAGCCAGCCGTACTCGGATACGCAGTATTTT. The chain couples TRBV7-9 to TRBJ2-3; D is ambiguous. The CDR3 spans 13 residues. Trimming took off 5 bases at V and 6 bases at J, with 12 bases between the two ends. In germline, CDR1 is SEHNR, CDR2 FQNEAQ (reference sequence).